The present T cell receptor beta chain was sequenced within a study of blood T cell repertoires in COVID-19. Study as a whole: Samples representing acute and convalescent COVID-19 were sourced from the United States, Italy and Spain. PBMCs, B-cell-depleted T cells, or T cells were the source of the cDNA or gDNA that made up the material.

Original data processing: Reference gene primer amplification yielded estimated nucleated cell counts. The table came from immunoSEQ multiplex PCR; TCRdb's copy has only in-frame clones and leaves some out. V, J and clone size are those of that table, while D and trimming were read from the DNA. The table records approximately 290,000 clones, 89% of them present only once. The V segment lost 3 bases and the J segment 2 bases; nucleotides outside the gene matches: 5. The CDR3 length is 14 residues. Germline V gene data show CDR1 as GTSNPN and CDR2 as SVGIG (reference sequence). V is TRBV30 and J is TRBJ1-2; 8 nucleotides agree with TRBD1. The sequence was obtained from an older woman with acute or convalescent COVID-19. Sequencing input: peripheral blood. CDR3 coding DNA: TGTGCCTGGAGCGCCGGGACAGGAAACTATGGCTACACCTTC. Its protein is CAWSAGTGNYGYTF. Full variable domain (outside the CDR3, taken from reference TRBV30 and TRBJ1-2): SQTIHQWPATLVQPVGSPLSLECTVEGTSNPNLYWYRQAAGRGLQLLFYSVGIGQISSEVPQNLSASRPQDRQFILSSKKLLLSDSGFYLCAWSAGTGNYGYTFGSGTRLTVV.